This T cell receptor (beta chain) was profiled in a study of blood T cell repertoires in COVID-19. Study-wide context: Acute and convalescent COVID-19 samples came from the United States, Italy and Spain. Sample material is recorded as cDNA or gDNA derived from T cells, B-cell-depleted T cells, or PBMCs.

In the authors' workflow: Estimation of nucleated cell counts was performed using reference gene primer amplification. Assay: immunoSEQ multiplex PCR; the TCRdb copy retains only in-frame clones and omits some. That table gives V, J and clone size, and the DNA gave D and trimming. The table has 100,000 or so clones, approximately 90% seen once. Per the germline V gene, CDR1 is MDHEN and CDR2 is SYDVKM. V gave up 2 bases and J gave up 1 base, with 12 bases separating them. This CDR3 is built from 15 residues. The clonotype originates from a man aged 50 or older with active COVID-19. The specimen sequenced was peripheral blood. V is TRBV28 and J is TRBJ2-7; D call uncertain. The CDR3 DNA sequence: TGTGCCAGCAGTTTAGGTTTTTCGGTATCCTACGAGCAGTACGTC. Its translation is CASSLGFSVSYEQYV.